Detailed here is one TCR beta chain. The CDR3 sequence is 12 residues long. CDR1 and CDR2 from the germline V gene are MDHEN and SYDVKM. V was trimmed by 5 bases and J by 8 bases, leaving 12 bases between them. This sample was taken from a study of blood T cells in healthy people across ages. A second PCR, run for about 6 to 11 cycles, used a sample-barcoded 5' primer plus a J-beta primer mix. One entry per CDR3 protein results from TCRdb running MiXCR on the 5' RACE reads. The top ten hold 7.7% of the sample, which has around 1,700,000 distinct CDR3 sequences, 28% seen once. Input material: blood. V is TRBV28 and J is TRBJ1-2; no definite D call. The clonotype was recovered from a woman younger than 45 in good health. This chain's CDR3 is CASSLWASGYTF. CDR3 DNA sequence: TGTGCCAGCAGTCTCTGGGCAAGCGGCTACACCTTC.